This paragraph covers one T cell receptor beta chain sequence. This specimen comes from a study of blood T cell repertoires in COVID-19. Across under 25 US areas, participants ranged in age from roughly 18 to 95 years. Clinical history as reported by participants underpinned cohort assignment. This CDR3 contains 15 residues. V dropped 3 bases and J dropped 2; count of bases not matched to a gene: 2. Germline CDR1 is SNHLY and CDR2 is FYNNEI. In the source study's methods: Nucleated cell number was recorded as an estimate derived from reference gene primer amplification. Using immunoSEQ multiplex PCR, the repertoire was profiled, and TCRdb retains in-frame clones only, with some absent. V and J calls and clone size follow that table, whereas D and trimming were derived from the DNA. The table includes under 500,000 clones, around 89% detected once.

The material sequenced was PBMCs or T cells enriched from blood (not recorded which). V gene TRBV2 combines with J gene TRBJ2-1; the match to TRBD1 covers 9 bases. This clonotype was obtained from a man aged 25 to 45 who had recovered from COVID-19. The CDR3 nucleotides read TGTGCCAGCAGTGAGGGGGACAGGGCCTACAATGAGCAGTTCTTC. Translating it yields CASSEGDRAYNEQFF.